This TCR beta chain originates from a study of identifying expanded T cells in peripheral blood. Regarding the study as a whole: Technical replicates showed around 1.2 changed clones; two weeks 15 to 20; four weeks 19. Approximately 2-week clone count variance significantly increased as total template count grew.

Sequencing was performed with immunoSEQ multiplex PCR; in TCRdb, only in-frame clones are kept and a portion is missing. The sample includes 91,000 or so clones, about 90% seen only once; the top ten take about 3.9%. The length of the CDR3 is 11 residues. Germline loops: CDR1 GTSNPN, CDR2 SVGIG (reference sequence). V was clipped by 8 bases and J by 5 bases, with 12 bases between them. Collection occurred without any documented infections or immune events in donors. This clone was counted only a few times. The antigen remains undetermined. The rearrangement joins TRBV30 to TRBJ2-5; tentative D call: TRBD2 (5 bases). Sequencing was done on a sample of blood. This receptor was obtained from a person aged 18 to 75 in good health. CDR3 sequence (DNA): TGTGCCCGGGATACATCGGAGACCCAGTACTTC. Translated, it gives CARDTSETQYF.